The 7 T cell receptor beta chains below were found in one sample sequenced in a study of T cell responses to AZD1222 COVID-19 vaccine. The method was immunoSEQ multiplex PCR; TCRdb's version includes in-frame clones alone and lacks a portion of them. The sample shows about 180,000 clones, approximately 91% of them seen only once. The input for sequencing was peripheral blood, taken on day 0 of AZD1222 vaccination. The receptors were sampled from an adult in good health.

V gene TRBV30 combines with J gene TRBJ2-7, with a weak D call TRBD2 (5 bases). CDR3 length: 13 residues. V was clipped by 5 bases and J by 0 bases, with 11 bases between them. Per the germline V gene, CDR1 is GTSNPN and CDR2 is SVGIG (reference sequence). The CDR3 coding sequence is TGTGCCTGGTCGCAGCGGCTCTCCTACGAGCAGTACTTC. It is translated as CAWSQRLSYEQYF.

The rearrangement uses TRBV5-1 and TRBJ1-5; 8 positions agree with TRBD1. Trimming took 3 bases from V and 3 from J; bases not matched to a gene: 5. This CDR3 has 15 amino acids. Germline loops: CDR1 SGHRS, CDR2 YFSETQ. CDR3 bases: TGCGCCAGCAGCTACACAGGGGGTCACAATCAGCCCCAGCATTTT. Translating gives CASSYTGGHNQPQHF.

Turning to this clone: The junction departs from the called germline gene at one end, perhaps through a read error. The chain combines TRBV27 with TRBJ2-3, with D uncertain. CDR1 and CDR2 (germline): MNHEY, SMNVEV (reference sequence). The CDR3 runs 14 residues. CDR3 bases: TGTGCCAGCAGTCTTCAGGCCTTCACATATACGCAGTATTTT. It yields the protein CASSLQAFTYTQYF.

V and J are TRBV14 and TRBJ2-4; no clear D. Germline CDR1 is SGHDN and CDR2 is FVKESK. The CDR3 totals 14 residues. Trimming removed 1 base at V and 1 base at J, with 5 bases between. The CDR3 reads CASSQGHAKNIQYF. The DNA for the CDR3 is TGTGCCAGCAGCCAAGGACACGCCAAAAACATTCAGTACTTC. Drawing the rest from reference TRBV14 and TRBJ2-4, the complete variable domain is EAGVTQFPSHSVIEKGQTVTLRCDPISGHDNLYWYRRVMGKEIKFLLHFVKESKQDESGMPNNRFLAERTGGTYSTLKVQPAELEDSGVYFCASSQGHAKNIQYFGAGTRLSVL.

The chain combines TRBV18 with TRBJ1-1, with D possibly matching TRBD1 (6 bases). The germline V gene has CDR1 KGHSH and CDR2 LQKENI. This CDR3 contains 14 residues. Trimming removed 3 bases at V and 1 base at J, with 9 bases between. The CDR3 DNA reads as TGTGCCAGCTCACCCAAACAGGGGAACACTGAAGCTTTCTTT. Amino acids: CASSPKQGNTEAFF.

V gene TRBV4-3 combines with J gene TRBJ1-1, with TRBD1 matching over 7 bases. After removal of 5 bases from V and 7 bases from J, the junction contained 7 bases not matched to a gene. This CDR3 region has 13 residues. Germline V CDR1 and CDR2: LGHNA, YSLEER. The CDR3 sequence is CASSYDRAGEAFF. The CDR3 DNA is TGCGCCAGCAGCTACGACAGGGCTGGTGAAGCTTTCTTT.

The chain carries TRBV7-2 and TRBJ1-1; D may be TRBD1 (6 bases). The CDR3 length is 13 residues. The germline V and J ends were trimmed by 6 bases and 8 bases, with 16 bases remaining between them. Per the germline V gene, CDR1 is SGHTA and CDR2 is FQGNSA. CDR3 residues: CASSPWTAIEAFF. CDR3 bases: TGTGCCAGCAGTCCCTGGACAGCAATAGAAGCTTTCTTT.